The 14 T cell receptor beta chains below all came from one sample that was sequenced in a study of T cells in Graves' hyperthyroidism and ophthalmopathy. Using RNA transcripts as the source, TCR beta CDR3 regions were amplified. The HTBI primer set served for first-round RT-PCR of the TCR CDR3. TCRdb re-called the multiplex PCR reads with MiXCR, one entry per CDR3 protein. The table has about 420,000 distinct CDR3 sequences, approximately 14% seen once; the top ten hold about 4.9%. Sequencing input: blood. These TCRs come from a woman aged 18 to 35 with Graves' hyperthyroidism.

This clonotype was counted ten times or more. The chain couples TRBV19 to TRBJ1-1; D is unclear. With 4 bases removed from V and 4 bases from J, the gap between germline ends came to 10 bases. CDR1 is LNHDA, CDR2 SQIVND, per germline (reference sequence). This CDR3 contains 13 residues. In nucleotides, the CDR3 is TGTGCCAGTAGTACGCCCGGTGGCACTGAAGCTTTCTTT. This gives the protein CASSTPGGTEAFF.

The V gene is TRBV27, the J gene TRBJ2-2, with D perhaps TRBD1 or TRBD2 (5 bases each). V shed 8 bases and J shed 0 bases, with 13 bases lying between them. Germline V gives CDR1 MNHEY, CDR2 SMNVEV (reference sequence). CDR3 length: 15 residues. The CDR3 region is CASAGTAANTGELFF. CDR3 DNA sequence: TGTGCCAGCGCCGGGACGGCCGCGAACACCGGGGAGCTGTTTTTT.

The rearrangement joins TRBV5-1 to TRBJ2-5, with TRBD2 matching 7 bases. The V gene's germline CDR1 is SGHRS and CDR2 YFSETQ. The junction had 4 bases not matched to a gene; V was cut back by 3 bases and J by 2 bases. There are 14 residues in the CDR3. The CDR3 DNA reads TGCGCCAGCAGCTCAGCGGGGCAACAAGAGACCCAGTACTTC. Translation: CASSSAGQQETQYF.

The rearrangement links TRBV5-6 to TRBJ1-2, with 12 bases matching TRBD1. Germline CDR1 reads SGHDT; CDR2 reads YYEEEE. V trimming: 4 bases; J trimming: 4 bases; junction bases outside the gene matches: 17. The CDR3 covers 19 residues. The CDR3 sequence: CASSGVRDRGRGRSYGYTF. CDR3 coding DNA: TGTGCCAGCAGCGGTGTCCGGGACAGGGGGCGAGGGAGGTCCTATGGCTACACCTTC. The full variable domain, rest sourced from reference TRBV5-6 and TRBJ1-2, is DAGVTQSPTHLIKTRGQQVTLRCSPKSGHDTVSWYQQALGQGPQFIFQYYEEEERQRGNFPDRFSGHQFPNYSSELNVNALLLGDSALYLCASSGVRDRGRGRSYGYTFGSGTRLTVV.

V and J are TRBV28 and TRBJ2-3; the D is unclear. The germline V and J ends were trimmed by 6 bases and 1 base, with 8 bases remaining between them. The germline V gene has CDR1 MDHEN and CDR2 SYDVKM. The length of the CDR3 is 13 residues. The DNA for the CDR3 is TGTGCCAGCAGGAGCACGCGCACAGATACGCAGTATTTT. The encoded protein is CASRSTRTDTQYF.

In this sample, this clonotype turned up many times. J is TRBJ1-5 and V is TRBV6-1; tentative D call: TRBD1 (6 bases). The CDR3 is 14 residues long. The germline V gene has CDR1 MNHNS and CDR2 SASEGT. V lost 5 bases to trimming and J lost 4 bases, with 12 bases between them. The CDR3 loop is CASSQGSLNQPQHF. DNA for the CDR3: TGTGCCAGCAGTCAGGGGTCACTGAATCAGCCCCAGCATTTT.

This clonotype has only a few counts. This sequence joins TRBV28 and TRBJ1-2, with a weak D call TRBD1 (6 bases). This CDR3 has 13 residues. From germline, CDR1 is MDHEN and CDR2 SYDVKM. Trimming removed 8 bases at V and 5 bases at J, with 15 bases between. For the CDR3, the DNA is TGTGCCAGCCTCCTCGGGGGCGGGTATGGCTACACCTTC. As protein: CASLLGGGYGYTF.

The table lists this clonotype with many counts. The chain combines TRBV4-3 with TRBJ2-7, with a weak D call TRBD1 (6 bases). This CDR3 comprises 16 residues. Trimming removed 0 bases from V and 0 bases from J, with 12 bases in between. Per the germline V gene, CDR1 is LGHNA and CDR2 is YSLEER. The CDR3 loop reads CASSQDGQGISYEQYF. The CDR3, as DNA: TGCGCCAGCAGCCAAGACGGGCAGGGGATCTCCTACGAGCAGTACTTC.

The rearrangement links TRBV4-2 to TRBJ2-7, with 7 nucleotides matching TRBD1. The CDR3 totals 15 residues. V lost 1 base and J lost 0; bases outside the gene matches: 3. Germline V gene sequence: CDR1 LGHNA, CDR2 YNFKEQ. The CDR3 here is CASSQADRDSYEQYF. CDR3 nucleotide sequence: TGTGCCAGCAGCCAAGCAGACAGGGACTCCTACGAGCAGTACTTC.

The chain links TRBV28 to TRBJ2-2; D might be TRBD1 (6 bases). The CDR3 has 13 residues. Trimming removed 6 bases from V and 4 bases from J, with 9 bases in between. Germline V gene lookup returns CDR1 MDHEN and CDR2 SYDVKM. The CDR3 spells CASRGGATGELFF. CDR3 nucleotides: TGTGCCAGCAGAGGGGGAGCCACCGGGGAGCTGTTTTTT.

The genes are TRBV4-1 and TRBJ2-2, with 14 bases matching TRBD2. The germline gives CDR1 MGHRA, CDR2 YSYEKL. V dropped 5 bases and J dropped 1; count of bases not matched to a gene: 12. The length of the CDR3 is 20 residues. The CDR3 spells CASSSGLAGVRRGNTGELFF. The CDR3 DNA follows: TGCGCCAGCAGCTCGGGACTAGCGGGAGTTAGACGTGGGAACACCGGGGAGCTGTTTTTT.

In its sample, this clonotype was seen a few times. The chain recombines TRBV27 with TRBJ2-1; 8 bases are shared with TRBD2. With 7 bases clipped from V and 6 bases from J, the junction kept 14 bases outside the gene matches. CDR3 size: 16 residues. Germline V lookup: CDR1 MNHEY, CDR2 SMNVEV (reference sequence). CDR3 loop: CASKSQKAGAINEQFF. CDR3 in DNA: TGTGCCAGCAAGAGTCAAAAAGCGGGAGCTATCAATGAGCAGTTCTTC.

This clonotype was seen repeatedly, ten times or more. The CDR3 DNA reads as TGTGCCAGCGAGGGGTATCGTGGGTACAATGAGCAGTTCTTC. Translating it yields CASEGYRGYNEQFF. V gene TRBV11-2 combines with J gene TRBJ2-1; D may correspond to TRBD1 or TRBD2 (5 bases each). The CDR3 is 14 residues long. Germline V CDR1 and CDR2: SGHAT, FQNNGV. Trimming removed 8 bases at V and 4 bases at J, with 15 bases between.

This clonotype was found many times. The rearrangement joins TRBV28 to TRBJ1-5, with 10 bases that match TRBD1. This CDR3 comprises 14 residues. V lost 6 bases to trimming and J lost 6 bases; unmatched junction nucleotides: 5. Germline loops: CDR1 MDHEN, CDR2 SYDVKM. The CDR3 loop is CASRTGTGVQPQHF. The DNA for the CDR3 is TGTGCCAGCAGGACCGGGACAGGGGTTCAGCCCCAGCATTTT.